A single T cell receptor beta chain is shown here with its context. No cognate antigen has been identified for it. Within one base of it there is no much larger clone, and no base qualities were kept. This record comes from a study of circulating tumor DNA in untreated peripheral T-cell lymphoma (dated by TCRdb to 2020 to 2022). In terms of the full investigation: Serum samples were collected at baseline and serially during treatment so that circulating tumor DNA carrying tumor TCR clonotypes could be tracked.

Next-generation sequencing of T-cell receptor sequences was used to monitor peripheral T-cell lymphoma patients receiving frontline treatment on a trial. The library was produced with the immunoSEQ multiplex PCR assay. Sourced from immuneACCESS, this table was stored by TCRdb with only in-frame sequences that have V and J called. A share of the clones is absent; for the studies checked, an unresolved V gene accounts for under half, and the remainder has no known explanation. The sample table gives 46 clones. V sheds 5 bases and J sheds 0 bases, leaving 8 bases between their ends. The CDR3 starts with the cysteine, ends with the phenylalanine, and has 13 residues. CDR3 DNA only is kept here, 39 bases in frame from base 1. Per the germline V gene (reference sequence), MNHNY is the CDR1 and SVGAGI is the CDR2. The study at large found these results: Tumor-specific clonotypes were found in roughly three quarters of patients, coming from approximately 86% of baseline tissues and about 67% of baseline serum samples. Remission over around 9 years of follow-up was maintained in a couple of patients with persistently detectable ctDNA after therapy, so relapse was not always predicted by ctDNA persistence. Among roughly 25 serially sampled patients, 35% to 45% cleared ctDNA after two cycles, and detectable ctDNA after therapy showed a trend toward worse survival.

This receptor was identified in a human donor with peripheral T-cell lymphoma. The V and J genes are TRBV6-6 and TRBJ2-7; TRBD2 is a possible D gene, resting on 5 matching bases. Sequencing was performed on cell-free DNA from blood serum. The CDR3 region reads CASSPGSSYEQYF. The DNA reads TGTGCCAGCAGTCCGGGGAGCTCCTACGAGCAGTACTTC.